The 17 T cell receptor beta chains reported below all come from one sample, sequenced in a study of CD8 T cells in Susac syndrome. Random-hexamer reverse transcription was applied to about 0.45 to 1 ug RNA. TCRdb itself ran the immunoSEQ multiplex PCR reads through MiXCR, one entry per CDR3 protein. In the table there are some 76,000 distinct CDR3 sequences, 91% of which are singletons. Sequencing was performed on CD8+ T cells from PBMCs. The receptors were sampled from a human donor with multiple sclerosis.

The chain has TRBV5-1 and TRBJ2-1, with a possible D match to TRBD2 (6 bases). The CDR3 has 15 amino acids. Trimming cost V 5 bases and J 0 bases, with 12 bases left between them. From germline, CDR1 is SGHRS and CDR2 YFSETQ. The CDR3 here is CASRASASSYNEQFF. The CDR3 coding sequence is TGCGCCAGCAGGGCTAGCGCTAGCTCCTACAATGAGCAGTTCTTC.

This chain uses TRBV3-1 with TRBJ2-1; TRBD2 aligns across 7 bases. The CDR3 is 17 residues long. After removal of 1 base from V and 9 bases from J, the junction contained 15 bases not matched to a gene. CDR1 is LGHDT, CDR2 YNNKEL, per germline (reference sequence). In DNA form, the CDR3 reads TGTGCCAGCAGCCAAGCGGTACTAGGGACTAACCCACCTGAGCAGTTCTTC. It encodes CASSQAVLGTNPPEQFF.

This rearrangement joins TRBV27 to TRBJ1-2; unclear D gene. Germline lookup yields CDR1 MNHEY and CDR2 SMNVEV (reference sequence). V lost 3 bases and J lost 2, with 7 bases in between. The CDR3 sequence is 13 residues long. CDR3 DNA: TGTGCCAGCAGTTTCGACCTAAACTATGGCTACACCTTC. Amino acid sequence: CASSFDLNYGYTF.

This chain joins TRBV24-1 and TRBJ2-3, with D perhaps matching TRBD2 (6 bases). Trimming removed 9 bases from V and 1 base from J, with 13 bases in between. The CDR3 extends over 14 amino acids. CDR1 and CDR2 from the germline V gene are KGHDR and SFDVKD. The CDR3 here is CATGGLGGTDTQYF. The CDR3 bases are TGTGCCACCGGGGGACTGGGCGGCACAGATACGCAGTATTTT.

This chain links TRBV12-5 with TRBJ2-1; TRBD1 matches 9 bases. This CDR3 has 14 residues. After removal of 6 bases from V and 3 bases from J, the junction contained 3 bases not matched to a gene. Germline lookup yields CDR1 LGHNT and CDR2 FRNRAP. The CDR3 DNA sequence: TGTGCTAGTGGGAGGACAGGGGTCTACAATGAGCAGTTCTTC. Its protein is CASGRTGVYNEQFF. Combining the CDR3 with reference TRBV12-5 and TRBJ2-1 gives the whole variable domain DARVTQTPRHKVTEMGQEVTMRCQPILGHNTVFWYRQTMMQGLELLAYFRNRAPLDDSGMPKDRFSAEMPDATLATLKIQPSEPRDSAVYFCASGRTGVYNEQFFGPGTRLTVL.

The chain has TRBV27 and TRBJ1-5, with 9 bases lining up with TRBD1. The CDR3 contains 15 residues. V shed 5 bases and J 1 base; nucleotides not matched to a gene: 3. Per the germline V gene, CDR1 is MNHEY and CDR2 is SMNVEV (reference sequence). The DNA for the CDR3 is TGTGCCAGCAGTACTGGGACAGGGAGCAATCAGCCCCAGCATTTT. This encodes CASSTGTGSNQPQHF.

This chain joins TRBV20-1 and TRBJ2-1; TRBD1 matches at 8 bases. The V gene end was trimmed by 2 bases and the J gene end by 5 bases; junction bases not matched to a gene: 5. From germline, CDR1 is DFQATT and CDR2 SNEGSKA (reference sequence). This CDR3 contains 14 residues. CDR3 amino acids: CSARTGGSNNEQFF. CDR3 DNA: TGCAGTGCTAGAACAGGGGGGTCAAACAATGAGCAGTTCTTC.

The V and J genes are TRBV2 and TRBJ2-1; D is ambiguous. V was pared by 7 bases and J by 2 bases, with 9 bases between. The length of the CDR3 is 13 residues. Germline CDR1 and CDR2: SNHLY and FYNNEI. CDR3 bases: TGTGCCAGCAACGTTGGAACCTACAATGAGCAGTTCTTC. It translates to CASNVGTYNEQFF.

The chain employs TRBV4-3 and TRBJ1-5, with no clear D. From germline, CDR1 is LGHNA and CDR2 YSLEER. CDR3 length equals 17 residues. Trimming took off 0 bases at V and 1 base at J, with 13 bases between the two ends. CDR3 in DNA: TGCGCCAGCAGCCAAGATTTAGAAGTAGCGAGCAATCAGCCCCAGCATTTT. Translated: CASSQDLEVASNQPQHF.

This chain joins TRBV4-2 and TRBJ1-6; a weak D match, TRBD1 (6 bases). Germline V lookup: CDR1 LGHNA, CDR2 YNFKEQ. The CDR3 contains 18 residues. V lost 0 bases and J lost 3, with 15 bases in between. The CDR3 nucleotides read TGTGCCAGCAGCCAAGATGGAAGGGGGACCCTCTATAATTCACCCCTCCACTTT. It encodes CASSQDGRGTLYNSPLHF.

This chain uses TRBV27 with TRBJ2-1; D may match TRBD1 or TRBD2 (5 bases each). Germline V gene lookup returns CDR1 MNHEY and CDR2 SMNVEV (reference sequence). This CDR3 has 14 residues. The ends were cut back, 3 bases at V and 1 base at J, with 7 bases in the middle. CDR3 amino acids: CASSLRGSYNEQFF. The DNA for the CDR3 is TGTGCCAGCAGTTTGAGGGGATCCTACAATGAGCAGTTCTTC.

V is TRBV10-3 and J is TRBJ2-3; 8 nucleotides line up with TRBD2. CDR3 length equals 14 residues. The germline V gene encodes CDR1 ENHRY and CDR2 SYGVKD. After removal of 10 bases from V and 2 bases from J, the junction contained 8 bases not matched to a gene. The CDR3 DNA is TGTGCCACTCAAGCGGGAGTGCTCACAGATACGCAGTATTTT. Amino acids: CATQAGVLTDTQYF.

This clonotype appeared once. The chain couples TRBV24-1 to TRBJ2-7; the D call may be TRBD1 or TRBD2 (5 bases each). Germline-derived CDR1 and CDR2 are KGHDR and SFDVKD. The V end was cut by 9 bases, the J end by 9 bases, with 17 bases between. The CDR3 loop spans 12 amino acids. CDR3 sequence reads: CATGGPDNGQYF. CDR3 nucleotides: TGTGCCACCGGGGGACCCGATAACGGGCAGTACTTC.

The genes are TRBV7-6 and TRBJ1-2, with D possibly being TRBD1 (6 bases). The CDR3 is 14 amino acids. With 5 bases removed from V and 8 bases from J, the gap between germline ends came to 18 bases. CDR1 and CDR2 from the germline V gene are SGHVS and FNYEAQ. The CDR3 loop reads CASSPRDTRGGYTF. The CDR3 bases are TGTGCCAGCAGCCCGCGGGACACCCGAGGCGGCTACACCTTC.

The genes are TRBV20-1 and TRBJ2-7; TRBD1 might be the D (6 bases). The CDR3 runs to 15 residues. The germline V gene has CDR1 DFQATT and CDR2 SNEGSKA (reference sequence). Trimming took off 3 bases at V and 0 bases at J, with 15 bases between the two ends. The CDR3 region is CSASDPGHLSYEQYF. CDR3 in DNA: TGCAGTGCTAGTGACCCGGGACACCTCTCCTACGAGCAGTACTTC.

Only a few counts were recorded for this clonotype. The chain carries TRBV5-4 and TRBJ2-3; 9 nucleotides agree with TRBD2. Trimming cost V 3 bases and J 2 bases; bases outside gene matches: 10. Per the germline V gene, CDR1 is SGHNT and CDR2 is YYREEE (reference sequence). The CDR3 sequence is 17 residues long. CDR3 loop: CASSSPVGGRDTDTQYF. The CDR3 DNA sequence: TGTGCCAGCAGCTCTCCGGTGGGCGGGAGGGACACAGATACGCAGTATTTT. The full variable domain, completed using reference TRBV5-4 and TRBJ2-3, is ETGVTQSPTHLIKTRGQQVTLRCSSQSGHNTVSWYQQALGQGPQFIFQYYREEENGRGNFPPRFSGLQFPNYSSELNVNALELDDSALYLCASSSPVGGRDTDTQYFGPGTRLTVL.

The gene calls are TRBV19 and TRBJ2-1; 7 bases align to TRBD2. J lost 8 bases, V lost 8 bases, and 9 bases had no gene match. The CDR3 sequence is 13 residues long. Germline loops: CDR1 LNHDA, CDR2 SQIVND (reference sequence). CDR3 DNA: TGTGCCAGTTCCCGGGGCGGGGGACATGAGCAGTTCTTC. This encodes CASSRGGGHEQFF.